A single sample gave rise to the 14 T cell receptor beta chains below, sequenced in a study of T cells in Graves' hyperthyroidism and ophthalmopathy. Amplification yielded TCR beta CDR3 regions, with RNA transcripts as the source. First-round RT-PCR targeting the TCR CDR3 was performed with the HTBI primer set. TCRdb re-called the multiplex PCR reads through MiXCR, storing one row per CDR3 protein. The data show 390,000 or so distinct CDR3 sequences, 14% to 15% seen once. Sequenced: blood. The source is a man aged 18 to 30 with Graves' ophthalmopathy.

This clonotype was seen at least ten times. V gene TRBV20-1 combines with J gene TRBJ1-2; unclear D gene. Between the trimmed V and J ends, which lost 3 bases and 3 bases, there was a span of 5 bases. This CDR3 is 11 amino acids long. CDR1 and CDR2 from the germline V gene are DFQATT and SNEGSKA (reference sequence). The CDR3 sequence: CSARGDYGYTF. CDR3 DNA: TGCAGTGCTAGGGGCGACTATGGCTACACCTTC.

This clonotype was observed at least ten times. The chain recombines TRBV6-1 with TRBJ1-5, with a possible D match to TRBD1 (5 bases). The CDR3 consists of 13 residues. Germline loops: CDR1 MNHNS, CDR2 SASEGT. The ends were cut back, 6 bases at V and 5 bases at J, with 11 bases in the middle. CDR3 sequence: CASSPREDQPQHF. The CDR3 DNA reads as TGTGCCAGCAGCCCCAGGGAGGATCAGCCCCAGCATTTT.

This clonotype was counted many times. The chain is built from TRBV3-1 and TRBJ2-1; 7 bases line up with TRBD2. In germline, CDR1 is LGHDT, CDR2 YNNKEL (reference sequence). V trimming: 0 bases; J trimming: 1 base; junction bases outside the gene matches: 3. This CDR3 has 16 amino acids. CDR3 loop: CASSQEVGGSYNEQFF. CDR3 coding DNA: TGTGCCAGCAGCCAAGAGGTGGGAGGGTCCTACAATGAGCAGTTCTTC.

The table lists this clonotype with a few counts. V gene TRBV19 combines with J gene TRBJ2-7; TRBD1 agrees at 7 bases. Germline V gene sequence: CDR1 LNHDA, CDR2 SQIVND (reference sequence). CDR3 length equals 14 residues. The junction had 5 bases not matched to a gene; V was cut back by 4 bases and J by 2 bases. DNA for the CDR3: TGTGCCAGTAGTACCGGGACAGAAGCCTACGAGCAGTACTTC. As protein: CASSTGTEAYEQYF.

The chain links TRBV19 to TRBJ2-7; D perhaps matches TRBD1 (6 bases). Trimming left V 4 bases short and J 4 bases short, with 14 bases between. The V gene's germline CDR1 is LNHDA and CDR2 SQIVND (reference sequence). The CDR3 contains 14 residues. CDR3 region: CASSTQTGSYEQYF. The CDR3 nucleotides read TGTGCCAGTAGTACGCAAACAGGGTCATACGAGCAGTACTTC.

Ten or more counts support this clonotype. The chain uses TRBV11-2 and TRBJ2-7; a possible D gene is TRBD2 (6 bases). Germline V CDR1 and CDR2: SGHAT, FQNNGV. This CDR3 has 13 residues. Trimming shortened V by 3 bases and J by 4 bases, and 10 bases separated the two germline ends. CDR3 in amino acids: CASSFGGMYEQYF. CDR3 coding DNA: TGTGCCAGCAGCTTCGGGGGAATGTACGAGCAGTACTTC.

The chain carries TRBV20-1 and TRBJ2-3; 15 nucleotides line up with TRBD2. CDR3 length: 19 amino acids. V lost 3 bases to trimming and J lost 4 bases; unmatched junction nucleotides: 14. Germline-derived CDR1 and CDR2 are DFQATT and SNEGSKA (reference sequence). CDR3 DNA: TGCAGTGCTAGCCCGGGACTAGCGGGGGGCCGCAGTCAGGCAGATACGCAGTATTTT. Protein product: CSASPGLAGGRSQADTQYF.

This clonotype occurred many times. V is TRBV6-6 and J is TRBJ1-3; D uncertain. V was trimmed by 0 bases and J by 0 bases, leaving 9 bases between them. Germline V CDR1 and CDR2: MNHNY, SVGAGI (reference sequence). This CDR3 has 16 residues. As DNA, the CDR3 is TGTGCCAGCAGTTACTCCTACAACCCCTCTGGAAACACCATATATTTT. The encoded protein is CASSYSYNPSGNTIYF.

This clonotype was seen repeatedly, ten times or more. The chain has TRBV20-1 and TRBJ2-4; D may be TRBD2 (6 bases). The CDR3 contains 17 residues. The germline gives CDR1 DFQATT, CDR2 SNEGSKA (reference sequence). The V gene lost 3 bases and the J gene lost 0 bases, with 18 bases spanning the gap. The CDR3 spells CSASDPVADLAKNIQYF. The CDR3 nucleotides are TGCAGTGCTAGCGACCCGGTAGCGGACCTAGCCAAAAACATTCAGTACTTC.

The chain carries TRBV19 and TRBJ2-6, with D possibly being TRBD1 (6 bases). V was cut by 5 bases and J by 3 bases, with 14 bases left in between. CDR3 length: 16 amino acids. Germline CDR1 reads LNHDA; CDR2 reads SQIVND (reference sequence). The CDR3 here is CASSALQGFGANVLTF. DNA for the CDR3: TGTGCCAGTAGTGCATTACAGGGATTTGGGGCCAACGTCCTGACTTTC.

A few counts support this clonotype. The V and J genes are TRBV29-1 and TRBJ1-4; D ambiguous. The CDR3 loop spans 13 amino acids. The germline V gene encodes CDR1 SQVTM and CDR2 ANQGSEA. V was clipped by 4 bases and J by 3 bases, with 9 bases between them. Here the CDR3 reads CSVAARANEKLFF. CDR3 sequence (DNA): TGCAGCGTTGCCGCCAGAGCTAATGAAAAACTGTTTTTT.

This clonotype has just one count. A single base separates this from a much larger clone, so it may be a read error. V usage is TRBV6-2 or TRBV6-3 and J usage is TRBJ1-6; D may be TRBD1 (5 bases). The CDR3 covers 17 residues. Germline-derived CDR1 and CDR2 are MNHEY and SVGEGT. CDR3 sequence (DNA): TGTACCAGCAGTTACAACAGGCAGAGCTCCTATAATTCACCCCTCCACTTT. It is translated as CTSSYNRQSSYNSPLHF.

For this clonotype: One end of the junction varies from germline; a read error may be responsible. CDR3 DNA sequence: TGTGCCGGTAGTACGGGACAGGGTGACTACAATGAGCAGTTCTTC. It codes for CAGSTGQGDYNEQFF. The chain has TRBV19 and TRBJ2-1; 9 positions agree with TRBD1. The CDR3 covers 15 residues. CDR1 and CDR2 (germline): LNHDA, SQIVND (reference sequence).

This clonotype was observed a handful of times. The rearrangement uses TRBV7-2 and TRBJ2-5, with 12 bases fitting TRBD2. The length of the CDR3 is 17 residues. After removal of 5 bases from V and 7 bases from J, the junction contained 14 bases not matched to a gene. Germline CDR1 SGHTA, CDR2 FQGNSA. CDR3 residues: CASSVRLAGEPGGTQYF. For the CDR3, the DNA is TGTGCCAGCAGCGTACGACTAGCGGGGGAGCCGGGGGGGACCCAGTACTTC.